The 21 T cell receptor beta chains below all came from one sample that was sequenced in a study of Graves' ophthalmopathy and Graves' hyperthyroidism. The sequenced template was RNA, covering the TCR beta CDR3 region. First-round RT-PCR employed HTBI primers, with a second-round multiplex PCR after it. MiXCR, run by TCRdb on the multiplex PCR reads, gives a single entry per CDR3 protein. The table lists approximately 640,000 distinct CDR3 sequences, just over 40% of them singletons. Sequencing was performed on peripheral blood. Receptor source: an adult man with Graves' ophthalmopathy.

This clonotype was observed at least ten times. The V gene is TRBV7-9, the J gene TRBJ1-1, with D possibly TRBD1 on 5 matching bases. The V and J ends lost 5 bases and 5 bases respectively, with 9 bases between them. Germline V gene sequence: CDR1 SEHNR, CDR2 FQNEAQ (reference sequence). CDR3 size: 12 residues. The CDR3 nucleotides read TGTGCCAGCAGCCCCGAGGGGACTGAAGCTTTCTTT. It yields the protein CASSPEGTEAFF.

This clonotype was picked up a small number of times. CDR3 amino acids: CASSQDQGKGVEQYF. CDR3 nucleotide sequence: TGCGCCAGCAGCCAAGATCAAGGCAAAGGGGTCGAGCAGTACTTC. The genes are TRBV4-1 and TRBJ2-7, with D perhaps matching TRBD1 (5 bases). CDR3 length equals 15 residues. Germline CDR1 is MGHRA and CDR2 is YSYEKL. V shed 0 bases and J shed 6 bases, with 15 bases lying between them.

Many counts were recorded for this clonotype. The chain is built from TRBV29-1 and TRBJ2-1; D is unresolved. Trimming took 0 bases from V and 1 from J, leaving 13 bases between them. Germline values: CDR1 SQVTM, CDR2 ANQGSEA. The CDR3 length is 16 residues. CDR3 sequence reads: CSVEDRAYQSYNEQFF. CDR3 DNA: TGCAGCGTTGAAGATCGGGCGTATCAATCCTACAATGAGCAGTTCTTC.

This clonotype was found many times. The V call is TRBV7-3, the J call TRBJ2-5; the D gene is possibly TRBD1 (5 bases). Trimming shortened V by 5 bases and J by 0 bases, and 13 bases separated the two germline ends. The germline gives CDR1 SGHTA, CDR2 FQGTGA. CDR3 length: 15 amino acids. The CDR3 loop is CASSQTGSYQETQYF. In DNA, the CDR3 is TGTGCCAGCAGCCAAACAGGATCGTACCAAGAGACCCAGTACTTC. The full variable domain, rest sourced from reference TRBV7-3 and TRBJ2-5, is GAGVSQTPSNKVTEKGKYVELRCDPISGHTALYWYRQSLGQGPEFLIYFQGTGAADDSGLPNDRFFAVRPEGSVSTLKIQRTERGDSAVYLCASSQTGSYQETQYFGPGTRLLVL.

This clonotype was seen at least ten times. The chain joins TRBV29-1 to TRBJ1-2; tentative D call: TRBD1 (6 bases). This CDR3 has 11 residues. V was clipped by 7 bases and J by 5 bases, with 11 bases between them. Per germline, CDR1 SQVTM and CDR2 ANQGSEA. CDR3 region: CSAGQSYGYTF. The DNA of the CDR3 is TGCAGCGCTGGACAGAGTTATGGCTACACCTTC.

The DNA of the CDR3 is TGTGCCCCGGGGGGCCAGCCCCAGCATTTT. As protein: CAPGGQPQHF. This chain links TRBV15 with TRBJ1-5; D is possibly TRBD1 (6 bases). In germline, CDR1 is LNHNV, CDR2 YYDKDF (reference sequence). The CDR3 is 10 residues long. The V end was cut by 11 bases, the J end by 7 bases, with 9 bases between.

The genes are TRBV15 and TRBJ2-5, with D hard to call. Per the germline V gene, CDR1 is LNHNV and CDR2 is YYDKDF (reference sequence). CDR3 length: 15 amino acids. Trimming took off 1 base at V and 9 bases at J, with 18 bases between the two ends. The CDR3 sequence is CATSRVWKGNQPQYF. The CDR3 region has the DNA TGTGCCACCAGCAGAGTTTGGAAAGGCAATCAGCCCCAGTACTTC. Full variable domain (missing parts from reference TRBV15 and TRBJ2-5): DAMVIQNPRYQVTQFGKPVTLSCSQTLNHNVMYWYQQKSSQAPKLLFHYYDKDFNNEADTPDNFQSRRPNTSFCFLDIRSPGLGDTAMYLCATSRVWKGNQPQYFGPGTRLLVL.

The J gene is TRBJ1-1, the V gene TRBV29-1; D is ambiguous. Trimming removed 8 bases at V and 3 bases at J, with 10 bases between. The CDR3 is 11 amino acids. Germline CDR1 SQVTM, CDR2 ANQGSEA. DNA for the CDR3: TGCAGCTTAGTTGAGGACACTGAAGCTTTCTTT. Protein: CSLVEDTEAFF. The whole variable domain, remainder taken from reference TRBV29-1 and TRBJ1-1, is SAVISQKPSRDICQRGTSLTIQCQVDSQVTMMFWYRQQPGQSLTLIATANQGSEATYESGFVIDKFPISRPNLTFSTLTVSNMSPEDSSIYLCSLVEDTEAFFGQGTRLTVV.

The chain recombines TRBV19 with TRBJ2-5; 10 bases line up with TRBD2. The J call may be incorrect, as the DNA end agrees better with TRBJ2-1. The CDR3 totals 17 residues. Germline loops: CDR1 LNHDA, CDR2 SQIVND (reference sequence). The CDR3 spells CAGTTSGTSDLYNEQFF. The CDR3 DNA follows: TGTGCCGGTACCACCTCCGGGACTAGCGACCTTTACAATGAGCAGTTCTTC.

This clonotype has a count of ten or more. V and J are TRBV7-9 and TRBJ1-3; possibly TRBD1 for D (6 bases). The CDR3 contains 14 residues. Per germline, CDR1 SEHNR and CDR2 FQNEAQ (reference sequence). Trimming took off 7 bases at V and 2 bases at J, with 12 bases between the two ends. The CDR3 is CASKTGLPGNTIYF. CDR3 nucleotide sequence: TGTGCCAGCAAAACAGGGCTACCTGGAAACACCATATATTTT.

This clonotype was picked up one time. One junction end does not reproduce the germline sequence, and a read error may be involved. The chain carries TRBV7-9 and TRBJ2-7, with D possibly matching TRBD1 (5 bases). The CDR3 runs 13 residues. From germline, CDR1 is SEHNR and CDR2 FQNEAQ (reference sequence). In DNA, the CDR3 is TGTGCCAGCAGCTTAGCAGGGGCGCACGAGCTGTACTTC. The encoded protein is CASSLAGAHELYF.

This clonotype appeared a few times. The chain joins TRBV12-3 or TRBV12-4 to TRBJ1-2; 9 bases align to TRBD1. The CDR3 sequence is 19 residues long. Trimming cost V 6 bases and J 2 bases; bases outside gene matches: 19. The CDR3 DNA is TGTGCCAGCAGCACGACCTTCAAAACAGGGGGCAATCGGAACTATGGCTACACCTTC. Translation: CASSTTFKTGGNRNYGYTF.

This clonotype was detected many times. The chain employs TRBV2 and TRBJ2-7, with D perhaps matching TRBD2 (7 bases). The ends were cut back, 5 bases at V and 3 bases at J, with 20 bases in the middle. Germline V gives CDR1 SNHLY, CDR2 FYNNEI. The CDR3 has 16 residues. The CDR3 sequence is CASSTTGGEEGYEQYF. The CDR3, as DNA: TGTGCCAGCAGTACTACGGGGGGCGAGGAAGGCTACGAGCAGTACTTC. The complete variable domain, with remaining parts taken from reference TRBV2 and TRBJ2-7, reads EPEVTQTPSHQVTQMGQEVILRCVPISNHLYFYWYRQILGQKVEFLVSFYNNEISEKSEIFDDQFSVERPDGSNFTLKIRSTKLEDSAMYFCASSTTGGEEGYEQYFGPGTRLTVT.

This clonotype was counted a few times. This CDR3 reads CASPGLPYFYGYTF. For the CDR3, the DNA is TGTGCCAGCCCCGGGCTCCCCTACTTTTATGGCTACACCTTC. The chain carries TRBV6-9 and TRBJ1-2, with no clear D. Germline CDR1 reads MNHGY; CDR2 reads SVAAGI. CDR3 size: 14 residues. V was pared by 8 bases and J by 5 bases, with 18 bases between.

This clonotype was counted many times. The V and J genes are TRBV19 and TRBJ2-2; no clear D gene. CDR1 is LNHDA, CDR2 SQIVND, per germline (reference sequence). The V end lost 7 bases, the J end lost 5 bases, and 8 bases lay between the germline ends. This CDR3 region has 12 residues. The CDR3 DNA reads TGTGCCAGTACGCTTCAGACCGGGGAGCTGTTTTTT. Its translation is CASTLQTGELFF. Together with reference TRBV19 and TRBJ2-2, the CDR3 gives the full variable domain: DGGITQSPKYLFRKEGQNVTLSCEQNLNHDAMYWYRQDPGQGLRLIYYSQIVNDFQKGDIAEGYSVSREKKESFPLTVTSAQKNPTAFYLCASTLQTGELFFGEGSRLTVL.

This clonotype was seen repeatedly, ten times or more. J is TRBJ1-2 and V is TRBV15; D is undetermined. Germline values: CDR1 LNHNV, CDR2 YYDKDF (reference sequence). The CDR3 covers 15 residues. V was shortened by 5 bases and J by 2 bases, with 15 bases between the two germline ends. CDR3 sequence: CATSGLEVLNYGYTF. The CDR3 nucleotides read TGTGCCACCAGCGGCCTGGAGGTGTTGAACTATGGCTACACCTTC.

This clonotype appeared once. J is TRBJ1-2 and V is TRBV5-5, with D possibly being TRBD1 (5 bases). There are 13 residues in the CDR3. The V and J ends lost 3 bases and 8 bases respectively, with 14 bases between them. The germline gives CDR1 SGHKS, CDR2 YYEKEE (reference sequence). The CDR3: CASSSGRDPGYTF. The CDR3 DNA reads as TGTGCCAGCAGCTCCGGACGGGACCCGGGCTACACCTTC.

This clonotype was seen at least ten times. The chain has TRBV5-6 and TRBJ1-1; 8 bases agree with TRBD1. Germline CDR1 SGHDT, CDR2 YYEEEE. Germline trimming cut 3 bases from V and 0 bases from J; bases unmatched to any gene: 7. The CDR3 spans 16 residues. The CDR3 here is CASSSRTGTMNTEAFF. Here the CDR3 DNA reads TGTGCCAGCAGCTCCAGGACAGGGACCATGAACACTGAAGCTTTCTTT.

This clonotype was found many times. This chain joins TRBV7-9 and TRBJ1-2; the D gene is possibly TRBD1 (5 bases). This CDR3 contains 12 residues. V shed 5 bases and J shed 7 bases, with 11 bases lying between them. Looked up from germline, CDR1 is SEHNR and CDR2 is FQNEAQ (reference sequence). The CDR3 loop is CASSRGAGGYTF. The DNA of the CDR3 is TGTGCCAGCAGCCGCGGGGCCGGTGGCTACACCTTC.

This clonotype was picked up many times. This chain connects TRBV2 to TRBJ2-5, with 8 bases that match TRBD1. The germline CDR1 and CDR2 sequences are SNHLY and FYNNEI. This CDR3 region has 14 residues. Trimming took 10 bases from V and 3 from J; bases not matched to a gene: 10. The CDR3 region has the DNA TGTGCCACCTCCACGGGACAGGCGAAAGAGACCCAGTACTTC. Translated, it gives CATSTGQAKETQYF. Together with reference TRBV2 and TRBJ2-5, the CDR3 gives the full variable domain: EPEVTQTPSHQVTQMGQEVILRCVPISNHLYFYWYRQILGQKVEFLVSFYNNEISEKSEIFDDQFSVERPDGSNFTLKIRSTKLEDSAMYFCATSTGQAKETQYFGPGTRLLVL.

In its sample, this clonotype was seen many times. This chain connects TRBV5-6 to TRBJ2-5; tentatively, D is TRBD2 (6 bases). The CDR3 runs 14 residues. Per the germline V gene, CDR1 is SGHDT and CDR2 is YYEEEE. The V end lost 1 base, the J end lost 4 bases, and 11 bases lay between the germline ends. DNA for the CDR3: TGTGCCAGCAGCTTGTGGGCACTAGCAGAGACCCAGTACTTC. As protein: CASSLWALAETQYF.